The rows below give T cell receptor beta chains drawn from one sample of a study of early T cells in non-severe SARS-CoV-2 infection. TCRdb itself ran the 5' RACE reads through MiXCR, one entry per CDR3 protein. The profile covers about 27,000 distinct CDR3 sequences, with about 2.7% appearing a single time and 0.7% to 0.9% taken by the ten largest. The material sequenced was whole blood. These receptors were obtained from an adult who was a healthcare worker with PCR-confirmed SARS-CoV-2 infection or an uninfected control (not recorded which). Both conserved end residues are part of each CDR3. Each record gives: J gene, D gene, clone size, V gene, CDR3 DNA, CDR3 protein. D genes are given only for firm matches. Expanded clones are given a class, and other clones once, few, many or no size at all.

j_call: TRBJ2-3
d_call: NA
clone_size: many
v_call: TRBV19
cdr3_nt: TGTGCCAGTAGTAAGGGACGGAGCACAGATACGCAGTATTTT
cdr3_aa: CASSKGRSTDTQYF

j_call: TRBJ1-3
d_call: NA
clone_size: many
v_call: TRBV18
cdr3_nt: TGTGCCAGCTCACCAACGGTCGCCTCTGGAAACACCATATATTTT
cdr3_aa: CASSPTVASGNTIYF

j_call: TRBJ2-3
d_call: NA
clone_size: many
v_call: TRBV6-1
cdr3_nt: TGTGCCAGCACCACAGCAAGAACCACCATTAGCACAGATACGCAGTATTTT
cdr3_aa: CASTTARTTISTDTQYF

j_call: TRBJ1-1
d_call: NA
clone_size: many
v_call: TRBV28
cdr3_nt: TGTGCCAGCAGTTTAACCTGGGCAGGGGTAGAGAGCACTGAAGCTTTCTTT
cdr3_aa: CASSLTWAGVESTEAFF

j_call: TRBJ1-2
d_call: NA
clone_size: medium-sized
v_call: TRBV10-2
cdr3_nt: TGCGCCACCTCGGAGATACAGGGAGGCTACACCTTC
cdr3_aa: CATSEIQGGYTF

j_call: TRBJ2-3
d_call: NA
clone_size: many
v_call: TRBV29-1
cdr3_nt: TGCAGCGGGTGGGGGTCAGATACGCAGTATTTT
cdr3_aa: CSGWGSDTQYF

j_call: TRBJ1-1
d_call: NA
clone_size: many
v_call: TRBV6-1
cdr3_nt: TGTGCCAGCAGGAGGCCTGGGGGCTTTGAGACAGAAGCTTTCTTT
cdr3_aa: CASRRPGGFETEAFF

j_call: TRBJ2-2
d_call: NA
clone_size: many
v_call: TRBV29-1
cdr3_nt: TGCAGCGTTTCCCCCTCGGACCCAAGGGCCGGGGAGCTGTTTTTT
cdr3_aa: CSVSPSDPRAGELFF

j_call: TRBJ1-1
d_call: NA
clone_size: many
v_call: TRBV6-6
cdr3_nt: TGTGCCAGTCGAGCGAAACCGAACGAAACTGAAGCTTTCTTT
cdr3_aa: CASRAKPNETEAFF

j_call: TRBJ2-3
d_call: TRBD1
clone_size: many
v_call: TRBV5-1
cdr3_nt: TGCGCCAGCAGGCCGGGACAGGCAATAGCAGATACGCAGTATTTT
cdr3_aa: CASRPGQAIADTQYF

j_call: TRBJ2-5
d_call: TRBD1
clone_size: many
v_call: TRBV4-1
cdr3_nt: TGCGCCAGCAGCCAAAGGACAGGGGGCCAAGAGACCCAGTACTTC
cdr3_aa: CASSQRTGGQETQYF

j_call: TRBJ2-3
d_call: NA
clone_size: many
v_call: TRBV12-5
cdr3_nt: TGTGCTAGTGGTTCAATCCTGCGGCGGGGGCATGGAACAGATACGCAGTATTTT
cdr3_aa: CASGSILRRGHGTDTQYF

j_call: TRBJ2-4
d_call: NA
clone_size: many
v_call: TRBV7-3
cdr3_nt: TGTGCCAGCAGCTTAACGTCGGCAGGCGGGGACATTCAGTACTTC
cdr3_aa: CASSLTSAGGDIQYF

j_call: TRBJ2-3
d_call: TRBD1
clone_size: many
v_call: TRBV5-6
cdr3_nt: TGTGCCAGCAGCTTGGCCGGTTGGGACAGGGGTACAGATACGCAGTATTTT
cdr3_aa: CASSLAGWDRGTDTQYF

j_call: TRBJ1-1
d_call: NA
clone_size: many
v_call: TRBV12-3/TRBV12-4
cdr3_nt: TGTGCCAGCAACGAACTGGGGTCTCAGTGGTCGGAAGCTTTCTTT
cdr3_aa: CASNELGSQWSEAFF

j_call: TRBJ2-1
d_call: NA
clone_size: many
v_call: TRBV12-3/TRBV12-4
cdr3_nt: TGTGCCAGCAGTTCCGGGGGACTTAGCTCCTACAATGAGCAGTTCTTC
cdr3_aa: CASSSGGLSSYNEQFF

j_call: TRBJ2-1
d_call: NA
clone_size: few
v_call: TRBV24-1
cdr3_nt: TGTGCCACCAGTGATTCGAGGATCTACAATGAGCAGTTCTTC
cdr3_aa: CATSDSRIYNEQFF

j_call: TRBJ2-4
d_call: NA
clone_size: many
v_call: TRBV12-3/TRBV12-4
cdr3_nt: TGTGCCAGCAGTCGAGCGGCGACGGATCTAGCCAAAAACATTCAGTACTTC
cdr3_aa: CASSRAATDLAKNIQYF

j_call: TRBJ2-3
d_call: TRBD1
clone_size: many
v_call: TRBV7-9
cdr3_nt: TGTGCCAGCAGCTTCGGGACAGGCGGGGTGCCTGGCACAGATACGCAGTATTTT
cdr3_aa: CASSFGTGGVPGTDTQYF

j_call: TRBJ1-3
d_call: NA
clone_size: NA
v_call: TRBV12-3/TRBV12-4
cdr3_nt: TGTGCCAGCAGTTTAGGAGGGTTTGTTGGAAACACCATATATTTT
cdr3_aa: CASSLGGFVGNTIYF

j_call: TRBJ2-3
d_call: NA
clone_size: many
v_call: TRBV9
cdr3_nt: TGTGCCAGCAGCGTAGGAGTCGCTCTCCACACAGATACGCAGTATTTT
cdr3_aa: CASSVGVALHTDTQYF

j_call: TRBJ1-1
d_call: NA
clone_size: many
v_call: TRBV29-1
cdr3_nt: TGCAGCGTTGAATATGTATCAGGGAAGGGGACTGAAGCTTTCTTT
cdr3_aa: CSVEYVSGKGTEAFF

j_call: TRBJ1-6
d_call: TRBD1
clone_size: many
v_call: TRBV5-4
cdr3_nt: TGTGCCAGCAGCTTGTCCGGGACAGGGGATGGTAATTCACCCCTCCACTTT
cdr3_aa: CASSLSGTGDGNSPLHF

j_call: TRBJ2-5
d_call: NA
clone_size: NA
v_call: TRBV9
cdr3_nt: TGTGCCAGCAGCGCGCGGGACAACCAAGAGACCCAGTACTTC
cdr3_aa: CASSARDNQETQYF

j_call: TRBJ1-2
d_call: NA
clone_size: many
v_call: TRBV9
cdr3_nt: TGTGCCAGCAGCGTACAGGGTAATGATGGCTACACCTTC
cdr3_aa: CASSVQGNDGYTF

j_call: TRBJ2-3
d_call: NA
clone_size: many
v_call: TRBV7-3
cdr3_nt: TGTGCCAGCAGCCTAAACCCGGGGTACACAGATACGCAGTATTTT
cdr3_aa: CASSLNPGYTDTQYF

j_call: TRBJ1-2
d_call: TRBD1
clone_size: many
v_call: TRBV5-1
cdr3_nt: TGCGCCAGCAGCCGGGGACAGACGCCTGACTATGGCTACACCTTC
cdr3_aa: CASSRGQTPDYGYTF

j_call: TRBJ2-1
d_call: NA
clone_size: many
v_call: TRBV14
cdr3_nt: TGTGCCAGCAGCGTTGGCGGACTATCCTACAATGAGCAGTTCTTC
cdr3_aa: CASSVGGLSYNEQFF